Sequencing of this T cell receptor (beta chain) was carried out in a study of PD-L1 blockade in urothelial cancer. Across the whole study: Researchers looked at the blood 3 weeks (second dose) and 6 weeks after treatment began. Study-wide results and caveats: In blood sampled pretreatment, TCR clonality below the median predicted better survival. When measured at 3 weeks, tumor-associated blood clones expanded more in durable-benefit patients.

Stated time point: pretreatment peripheral blood. Comments on this clone: Antigen unknown.

Trimming cost V 0 bases and J 6 bases, with 15 bases left between them. From germline, CDR1 is SGHRS and CDR2 YFSETQ. This CDR3 has 15 residues. Sequenced by immunoSEQ multiplex PCR; TCRdb stores in-frame clones only, minus some. The sample lists tens of thousands of clones; over 65% were seen once. This chain joins TRBV5-1 and TRBJ1-2; no clear D. The source is a man aged 60 to 75 with urothelial cancer. The specimen comprised PBMCs, sampled around atezolizumab (anti-PD-L1) treatment. CDR3 in amino acids: CASSLDAPGTDGYTF. CDR3 DNA sequence: TGCGCCAGCAGCTTGGACGCCCCTGGAACAGATGGCTACACCTTC.